This record concerns one T cell receptor beta chain sequence. Its antigen is unknown. The germline V gene has CDR1 MDHEN and CDR2 SYDVKM. This CDR3 has 19 amino acids. V was pared by 3 bases and J by 1 base, with 22 bases between. The sample belongs to a study of cytomegalovirus exposure and HLA in healthy donors. Study-level background: Roughly 80 million unique TCRs from HLA-typed donors made up an early data release.

Notes on the study in general: Researchers catalogued approximately 170 TCR beta chains as cytomegalovirus-associated. It was assumed in the presence/absence analyses that sequencing depth was roughly uniform across donors.

Donors showed nominal health when sampled, although they likely had unrecorded immune exposures. Researchers ran the PCR with 60 Vbeta and 13 Jbeta primers. Only in-frame clones appear in the TCRdb table, and some are missing; sequencing was by immunoSEQ multiplex PCR. The data contain 130,000 or so clones, 87% of them singletons. The chain employs TRBV28 and TRBJ1-3; tentatively, D is TRBD1 (6 bases). This TCR came from a woman aged 30 to 39 in good health and CMV-seronegative. Sequencing was done on a sample of PBMCs. The CDR3 region is CASSFFIFKDRPSGNTIYF. The CDR3 nucleotides read TGTGCCAGCAGTTTCTTTATCTTCAAGGACAGACCATCTGGAAACACCATATATTTT.